This is a list of T cell receptor beta chains from one sample in a study of T cell responses to AZD1222 COVID-19 vaccine. TCRdb's copy holds only in-frame clones and misses some; the assay was immunoSEQ multiplex PCR. In the table there are over 100,000 clones, approximately 90% of which are singletons. This sample comprised peripheral blood, obtained on day 0 of AZD1222 vaccination. Every receptor here comes from an adult in good health. CDR3s include the opening cysteine and the closing phenylalanine or tryptophan. The D gene is left open where the match is weak. Expanded clones are given a class, and other clones once, few, many or no size at all.

>TRBV2|.|few|TRBJ1-5
CASTTGVSNQPQHF
TGTGCCAGCACTACCGGGGTTAGCAATCAGCCCCAGCATTTT
>TRBV7-9|.|.|TRBJ1-4
CASSSIPGDGGEKLFF
TGTGCCAGCAGCTCGATCCCAGGGGACGGTGGCGAAAAACTGTTTTTT
>TRBV28|TRBD1|.|TRBJ1-4
CASSPGTVNEKLFF
TGTGCCAGCAGCCCGGGGACAGTGAATGAAAAACTGTTTTTT
>TRBV18|TRBD1|.|TRBJ2-5
CASSPSGRGYQETQYF
TGTGCCAGCTCACCAAGCGGCAGGGGGTACCAAGAGACCCAGTACTTC
>TRBV18|TRBD2|.|TRBJ2-1
CASSSPPSGSRNEQFF
TGTGCCAGCTCAAGTCCTCCTAGCGGGAGTAGGAATGAGCAGTTCTTC
>TRBV5-1|.|.|TRBJ2-7
CASSLQKLAYEQYF
TGCGCCAGCAGCTTACAGAAGCTAGCCTACGAGCAGTACTTC
>TRBV6-5|.|.|TRBJ1-6
CASRLRGAPQALHF
TGTGCCAGCAGGTTGAGAGGGGCCCCACAAGCCCTCCACTTT
>TRBV9|TRBD2|.|TRBJ2-7
CASSVLADLGEQYF
TGTGCCAGCAGCGTACTAGCGGATCTCGGCGAGCAGTACTTC
>TRBV19|.|.|TRBJ2-5
CASSFQETQYF
TGTGCCAGTAGTTTCCAAGAGACCCAGTACTTC
>TRBV29-1|.|.|TRBJ2-1
CSVDLGTEQFF
TGCAGCGTTGATTTAGGCACGGAGCAGTTCTTC
>TRBV9|TRBD1|.|TRBJ1-3
CASSRGTGLSGNTIYF
TGTGCCAGCAGCAGAGGGACAGGGCTGTCTGGAAACACCATATATTTT
>TRBV24-1|.|.|TRBJ2-1
CATSSPTSGQFF
TGTGCCACCAGTAGCCCCACCTCTGGGCAGTTCTTC
>TRBV28|TRBD2|.|TRBJ2-7
CASRTGTSGRPRSSYEQYF
TGTGCCAGCAGGACAGGGACTAGCGGGAGGCCGAGGAGCTCCTACGAGCAGTACTTC
>TRBV4-2|.|once|TRBJ2-7
CASSQDSGRGLSYEQYF
TGTGCCAGCAGCCAAGATTCTGGTAGAGGACTATCCTACGAGCAGTACTTC
>TRBV5-6|TRBD2|.|TRBJ2-1
CASSLLAGGLLYEQFF
TGTGCCAGCAGCTTGCTAGCGGGAGGGCTCTTGTATGAGCAGTTCTTC
>TRBV5-4|TRBD2|.|TRBJ2-1
CASSTGTSGGAFRNEQFF
TGTGCCAGCAGCACGGGGACTAGCGGGGGGGCCTTTCGAAATGAGCAGTTCTTC
>TRBV10-3|.|.|TRBJ1-5
CAISNRVGNQPQHF
TGTGCCATCAGCAATCGGGTGGGTAATCAGCCCCAGCATTTT
>TRBV5-4|TRBD1|.|TRBJ2-7
CASSLGIGQGDYEQYF
TGTGCCAGCAGCCTGGGTATTGGACAGGGTGACTACGAGCAGTACTTC
>TRBV7-8|.|few|TRBJ1-2
CASSPGRFNYGYTF
TGTGCCAGCAGCCCGGGACGGTTTAACTATGGCTACACCTTC
>TRBV19|TRBD2|.|TRBJ2-5
CASSMGGAGKETQYF
TGTGCCAGTAGTATGGGCGGAGCGGGAAAAGAGACCCAGTACTTC
>TRBV7-8|TRBD2|.|TRBJ2-3
CASSSSGSTTDTQYF
TGTGCCAGCAGCTCCAGCGGGAGCACAACAGATACGCAGTATTTT
>TRBV6-2/TRBV6-3|TRBD1|.|TRBJ1-5
CASSRTGNSNQPQHF
TGTGCCAGCAGTCGGACAGGGAATAGCAATCAGCCCCAGCATTTT
>TRBV27|.|.|TRBJ1-2
CASSPDPGPYGYTF
TGTGCCAGCAGTCCGGATCCGGGTCCCTATGGCTACACCTTC
>TRBV5-1|TRBD2|.|TRBJ2-1
CASSSQGTSGYNEQFF
TGCGCCAGCAGCTCCCAGGGGACTAGCGGTTACAATGAGCAGTTCTTC
>TRBV19|.|.|TRBJ2-1
CASSRVGSSYNEQFF
TGTGCCAGTAGTAGGGTCGGTAGCTCCTACAATGAGCAGTTCTTC
>TRBV5-1|.|.|TRBJ2-1
CASSLAVSGGDEQFF
TGCGCCAGCAGCTTGGCCGTCTCCGGAGGAGATGAGCAGTTCTTC
>TRBV30|.|once|TRBJ2-2
CAGGGPNTGELFF
TGTGCCGGGGGGGGCCCGAACACCGGGGAGCTGTTTTTT
>TRBV28|.|.|TRBJ1-1
CASRTPTGSPRETEAFF
TGTGCCAGCAGGACCCCAACGGGGTCCCCGAGGGAGACTGAAGCTTTCTTT
>TRBV5-6|TRBD1|.|TRBJ1-6
CASSGTGENSPLHF
TGTGCCAGCAGCGGAACAGGGGAGAATTCACCCCTCCACTTT